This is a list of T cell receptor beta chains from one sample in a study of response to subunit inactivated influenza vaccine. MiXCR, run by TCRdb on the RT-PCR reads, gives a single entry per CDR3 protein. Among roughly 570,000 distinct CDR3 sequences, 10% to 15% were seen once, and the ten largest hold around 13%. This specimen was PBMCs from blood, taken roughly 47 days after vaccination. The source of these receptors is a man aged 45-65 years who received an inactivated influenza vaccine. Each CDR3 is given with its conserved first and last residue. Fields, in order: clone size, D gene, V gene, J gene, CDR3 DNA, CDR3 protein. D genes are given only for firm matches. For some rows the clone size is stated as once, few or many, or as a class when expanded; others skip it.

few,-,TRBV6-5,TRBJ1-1,TGTGCCAGCAGTTTCCACTTAAATATGGAGGCTTTCTTT,CASSFHLNMEAFF
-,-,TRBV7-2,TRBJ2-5,TGTGCCAGCACCGTTCTCGCAGGGTTAGAGACCCAGTACTTC,CASTVLAGLETQYF
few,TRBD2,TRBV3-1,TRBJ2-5,TGTGCCAGCAGCGAGCCGGGGGGGGGAGAGACCCAGTACTTC,CASSEPGGGETQYF
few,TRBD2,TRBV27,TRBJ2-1,TGTGCCAGCACCACATCGACTGGACTAGCGGGAGTAGAGCAGTTCTTC,CASTTSTGLAGVEQFF
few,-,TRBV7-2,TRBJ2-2,TGTGCCAGCAGCCCCGCTTCCGGGGAGCTGTTTTTT,CASSPASGELFF
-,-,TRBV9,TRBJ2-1,TGTGCCAGCAGCGTAGAAATGGGTTACAATGAGCAGTTCTTC,CASSVEMGYNEQFF
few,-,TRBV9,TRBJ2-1,TGTGCCAGCAGCGAGTTTGAGGGAACAGTGGGCAATGAGCAGTTCTTC,CASSEFEGTVGNEQFF
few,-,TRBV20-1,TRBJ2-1,TGCAGTGCTAGAGCCACTCCCGGTCGTTCCGCGTCGGGCTTCAATGAGCAGTTCTTC,CSARATPGRSASGFNEQFF
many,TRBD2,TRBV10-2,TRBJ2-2,TGCGCCAGCAGTGACCCCGGGCTAGCGGGACGTTGGTCCGGGGAGCTGTTTTTT,CASSDPGLAGRWSGELFF
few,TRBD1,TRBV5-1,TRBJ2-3,TGCGCCAGCAGCAATGAACAGGGGGCGGATACGCAGTATTTT,CASSNEQGADTQYF
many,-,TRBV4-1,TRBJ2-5,TGCGCCAGCAGCCAAGATCCAGTGGGGGGGGGCGAAGAGACCCAGTACTTC,CASSQDPVGGGEETQYF
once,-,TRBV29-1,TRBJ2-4,TGCAGCGTTGACCTGGCAAACATTCAGTACTTC,CSVDLANIQYF
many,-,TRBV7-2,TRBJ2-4,TGTGCCAGCAGCTTAGCGACATCTTCCATTCAGTACTTC,CASSLATSSIQYF
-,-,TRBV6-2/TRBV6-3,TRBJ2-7,TGTGCCAGCAGTGCAGGGGGAGGTATCTACGAGCAGAACTTC,CASSAGGGIYEQNF
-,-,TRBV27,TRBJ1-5,TGTGCCAGCAGTTTATCATCCACAGGGCAGCCCCAGCATTTT,CASSLSSTGQPQHF
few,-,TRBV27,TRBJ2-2,TGTGCCAGCTGCCCCCTCATGTACACCGGGGAGCTGTTTTTT,CASCPLMYTGELFF
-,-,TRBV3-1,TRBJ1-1,TGTGCCAGCAGCCACTCGGACAAGAACACTGAAGCTTTCTTT,CASSHSDKNTEAFF
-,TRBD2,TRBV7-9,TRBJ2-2,TGTGCCAGCAGCGGCCATAGCGGGGCCTTAGGGACCGGGGAGCTGTTTTTT,CASSGHSGALGTGELFF
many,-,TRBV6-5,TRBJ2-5,TGTGCCAGCAGTTACTCCGGCAGGGAAGAGACCCAGTACTTC,CASSYSGREETQYF
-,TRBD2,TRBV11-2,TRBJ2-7,TGTGCCAGCAGCTTCTCGGGGGGGCGCGAGCAGTACTTC,CASSFSGGREQYF
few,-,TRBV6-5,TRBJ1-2,TGTGCCAGCACTTACCGTCCGGGGGAACTCTATGGCTACACCTTC,CASTYRPGELYGYTF
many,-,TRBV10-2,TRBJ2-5,TGCGCCAGCAGTGCAGGGTCGTACCAAGAGACCCAGTACTTC,CASSAGSYQETQYF
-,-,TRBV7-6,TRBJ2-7,TGTGCCAGCAGCTTAGCGGGACACACCTACGAGCAGTACTTC,CASSLAGHTYEQYF